The T cell receptor beta chain described here comes from a study of T cells in Graves' hyperthyroidism and ophthalmopathy. Study findings and constraints: Ophthalmopathy was predicted by the model a median of roughly 6 months ahead of onset. Most thyroid-expanded clonotypes above 0.001 were also found in blood.

This clonotype was counted ten times or more. Antigen unknown. RNA transcripts gave rise to amplified TCR beta CDR3 regions. The primer set for the first-round RT-PCR of the TCR CDR3 was HTBI. TCRdb reprocessed the multiplex PCR reads with MiXCR, giving one entry per CDR3 protein. The data hold roughly 600,000 distinct CDR3 sequences, with more than 14% observed a single time. The CDR3 runs to 14 residues. V shed 4 bases, J shed 3 bases, and the junction held 4 bases outside the gene matches. This TCR was recovered from a woman aged 50 to 65 with Graves' ophthalmopathy. The chain combines TRBV12-3 or TRBV12-4 with TRBJ1-2; TRBD1 matches 8 bases. Sequencing was done on a sample of blood. The CDR3 bases are TGTGCCAGCAGTTCTGCGGACAGGGACTATGGCTACACCTTC. Encoded protein: CASSSADRDYGYTF.